The 27 T cell receptor beta chains in this list originate from one sample, sequenced in a study of cytomegalovirus exposure and HLA in healthy donors. It was with 60 Vbeta and 13 Jbeta primers that the PCR ran. Some clones are missing from TCRdb's copy, which holds only in-frame ones; the method was immunoSEQ multiplex PCR. Altogether fewer than 200,000 clones are present, approximately 81% being singletons, with the ten largest covering about 2%. The specimen sequenced was PBMCs. These receptors were collected from a woman aged 25 to 39 in good health and CMV-seronegative.

V usage is TRBV27 and J usage is TRBJ1-1, with D maybe TRBD1 (6 bases). Trimming cost V 1 base and J 3 bases, with 18 bases left between them. Per the germline V gene, CDR1 is MNHEY and CDR2 is SMNVEV (reference sequence). The CDR3 has 17 residues. Here the CDR3 reads CASSLWGQDGDYTEAFF. The CDR3 nucleotides are TGTGCCAGCAGTTTATGGGGGCAAGATGGGGATTACACTGAAGCTTTCTTT.

Points on this clone: At one end, the junction sequence differs from germline, possibly due to a read error. The rearrangement links TRBV7-9 to TRBJ2-7; TRBD1 might be the D (5 bases). From germline, CDR1 is SEHNR and CDR2 FQNEAQ (reference sequence). There are 12 residues in the CDR3. Here the CDR3 DNA reads TGTTCCAGCAGCTCACAGGATTACGAGCAGTACTTC. Translated, it gives CSSSSQDYEQYF.

This clone was detected only a few times. The gene calls are TRBV4-3 and TRBJ1-3; no definite D call. The germline V gene has CDR1 LGHNA and CDR2 YSLEER. V was clipped by 0 bases and J by 2 bases, with 8 bases between them. This CDR3 region has 15 residues. In nucleotides, the CDR3 is TGCGCCAGCAGCCAAGAATTAACAACTGGAAACACCATATATTTT. Translation: CASSQELTTGNTIYF.

The CDR3: CASSGPRTADYGYTF. The CDR3 DNA is TGTGCCAGCAGCGGACCTAGGACAGCGGACTATGGCTACACCTTC. The chain employs TRBV9 and TRBJ1-2; weak D call: TRBD1 (6 bases). Germline lookup yields CDR1 SGDLS and CDR2 YYNGEE. This CDR3 spans 15 amino acids. Trimming removed 3 bases at V and 3 bases at J, with 15 bases between.

This clone was counted between two and nine times. The chain links TRBV11-2 to TRBJ2-7; D uncertain. The CDR3 totals 12 residues. CDR1 is SGHAT and CDR2 is FQNNGV in the germline V gene. Trimming left V 3 bases short and J 6 bases short, with 9 bases between. DNA of the CDR3: TGTGCCAGCAGCTTCCAAAACGGCGAGCAGTACTTC. Translation: CASSFQNGEQYF.

The gene calls are TRBV29-1 and TRBJ2-3; 10 nucleotides line up with TRBD1. V gave up 7 bases and J gave up 3 bases; unmatched junction bases: 10. The CDR3 runs to 15 residues. Germline CDR1 reads SQVTM; CDR2 reads ANQGSEA. CDR3 residues: CSARQGASSTDTQYF. In DNA, the CDR3 is TGCAGCGCTAGACAGGGGGCGAGTAGTACAGATACGCAGTATTTT.

The chain employs TRBV7-7 and TRBJ2-7; 8 nucleotides line up with TRBD1. Germline V CDR1 and CDR2: SSHAT, FNYEAQ (reference sequence). V dropped 4 bases and J dropped 4; count of bases not matched to a gene: 6. There are 14 residues in the CDR3. CDR3 residues: CASSSDRVIYEQYF. The DNA for the CDR3 is TGTGCCAGCAGCTCGGACAGGGTGATTTACGAGCAGTACTTC.

The chain carries TRBV28 and TRBJ2-4, with 8 bases that match TRBD1. CDR3 length: 14 residues. Germline V gene lookup returns CDR1 MDHEN and CDR2 SYDVKM. After removal of 6 bases from V and 3 bases from J, the junction contained 4 bases not matched to a gene. The CDR3 loop reads CASRQGGVKNIQYF. Written as DNA, the CDR3 is TGTGCCAGCAGACAGGGGGGAGTCAAAAACATTCAGTACTTC. Full variable domain (rest looked up from reference TRBV28 and TRBJ2-4): DVKVTQSSRYLVKRTGEKVFLECVQDMDHENMFWYRQDPGLGLRLIYFSYDVKMKEKGDIPEGYSVSREKKERFSLILESASTNQTSMYLCASRQGGVKNIQYFGAGTRLSVL.

The chain employs TRBV6-6 and TRBJ1-3; D remains ambiguous. CDR3 length: 14 residues. Germline lookup yields CDR1 MNHNY and CDR2 SVGAGI (reference sequence). Trimming took 5 bases from V and 4 from J, leaving 12 bases between them. The CDR3 bases are TGTGCCAGCAGTCGACTAGGTTCGGGAAACACCATATATTTT. Protein: CASSRLGSGNTIYF.

V is TRBV5-1 and J is TRBJ2-5, with 10 bases aligning to TRBD2. The CDR3 runs to 15 residues. J was trimmed by 4 bases and V by 0 bases; bases with no gene match: 3. The germline V gene encodes CDR1 SGHRS and CDR2 YFSETQ. The CDR3 is CASSLVIAGGETQYF. The CDR3 coding sequence is TGCGCCAGCAGCTTGGTAATAGCGGGAGGAGAGACCCAGTACTTC.

This chain joins TRBV5-1 and TRBJ2-2; 10 nucleotides align to TRBD2. The CDR3 length is 16 residues. The ends lost 4 bases at V and 5 bases at J; junction bases unmatched: 8. Germline V gene lookup returns CDR1 SGHRS and CDR2 YFSETQ. CDR3 amino acids: CASSVTSGEQTGELFF. The CDR3 bases are TGCGCCAGCAGCGTAACTAGCGGGGAACAAACCGGGGAGCTGTTTTTT.

The chain links TRBV19 to TRBJ1-5, with a tentative D call TRBD1 (5 bases). V lost 1 base, J lost 5 bases, and 9 bases lay in between. CDR1 LNHDA and CDR2 SQIVND come from the germline V gene (reference sequence). This CDR3 is built from 14 residues. CDR3 nucleotide sequence: TGTGCCAGTAGTATAGTGGGGGGTTATCAGCCCCAGCATTTT. Protein: CASSIVGGYQPQHF.

The chain carries TRBV19 and TRBJ1-5; 7 bases match TRBD1. V trimming: 6 bases; J trimming: 4 bases; junction bases outside the gene matches: 9. The CDR3 length is 15 residues. CDR1 LNHDA and CDR2 SQIVND come from the germline V gene (reference sequence). The CDR3, as DNA: TGTGCCAGTAGGCCTTCCGGGACAGAAAATCAGCCCCAGCATTTT. Translating gives CASRPSGTENQPQHF.

This clone was picked up a small number of times. This chain uses TRBV4-1 with TRBJ2-2, with 12 bases aligning to TRBD2. In germline, CDR1 is MGHRA, CDR2 YSYEKL. The V and J ends lost 5 bases and 9 bases, in that order; junction bases with no gene match: 10. The CDR3 is 16 residues long. The CDR3 DNA reads as TGCGCCAGCAGCACTGGACTAGCGGGGATTGGCCGGGAGCTGTTTTTT. Its protein product is CASSTGLAGIGRELFF.

The V gene is TRBV30, the J gene TRBJ2-5; a possible D gene is TRBD2 (5 bases). In germline, CDR1 is GTSNPN, CDR2 SVGIG (reference sequence). This CDR3 is 12 amino acids long. The V end was cut by 4 bases, the J end by 1 base, with 7 bases between. The CDR3 spells CAWTSSQETQYF. As DNA, the CDR3 is TGTGCCTGGACTAGCAGCCAAGAGACCCAGTACTTC.

The chain carries TRBV4-2 and TRBJ2-7, with a weak D call TRBD2 (5 bases). Trimming pared 2 bases from V and 6 bases from J, leaving 20 bases between. Germline CDR1 and CDR2: LGHNA and YNFKEQ. The CDR3 consists of 16 residues. The CDR3 region has the DNA TGTGCCAGCAGCCAACACGCGGCACCTAGCCTAACCGAGCAGTACTTC. This translates into CASSQHAAPSLTEQYF.

V usage is TRBV6-1 and J usage is TRBJ1-5; no clear D. CDR3 size: 13 residues. Germline CDR1 is MNHNS and CDR2 is SASEGT. V lost 8 bases to trimming and J lost 4 bases, with 12 bases between them. The CDR3, as DNA: TGTGCCAGCGAGGGTATCCTTAATCAGCCCCAGCATTTT. Protein sequence: CASEGILNQPQHF.

The V call is TRBV5-4, the J call TRBJ2-3; 9 bases agree with TRBD2. Germline loops: CDR1 SGHNT, CDR2 YYREEE (reference sequence). With V trimmed by 4 bases and J by 5 bases, 5 bases remained unmatched. This CDR3 spans 14 amino acids. DNA for the CDR3: TGTGCCAGCAGCCTAAGCGGGGGGAGAGATACGCAGTATTTT. Its protein is CASSLSGGRDTQYF. The whole variable domain, remainder taken from reference TRBV5-4 and TRBJ2-3, is ETGVTQSPTHLIKTRGQQVTLRCSSQSGHNTVSWYQQALGQGPQFIFQYYREEENGRGNFPPRFSGLQFPNYSSELNVNALELDDSALYLCASSLSGGRDTQYFGPGTRLTVL.

For the CDR3, the DNA is TGTGCCAGCAGCTTGCAGGGAAACACTGAAGCTTTCTTT. This gives the protein CASSLQGNTEAFF. V is TRBV11-3 and J is TRBJ1-1; D may be TRBD1 (5 bases). Germline CDR1 is SGHNT and CDR2 is YENEEA. V lost 3 bases and J lost 2, with 7 bases in between. The CDR3 length is 13 residues.

J is TRBJ2-7 and V is TRBV7-8, with TRBD1 identical over 10 bases. CDR3 size: 14 residues. Trimming at V came to 5 bases and at J to 2 bases, leaving 3 bases not matched to a gene. Germline CDR1 and CDR2: SGHVS and FQNEAQ. The CDR3 bases are TGTGCCAGCAGCCCAGGGACAGGGGCCTACGAGCAGTACTTC. It yields the protein CASSPGTGAYEQYF.

In this sample, this clone turned up once. This chain links TRBV5-1 with TRBJ2-2; 11 bases fit TRBD2. The CDR3 extends over 18 amino acids. V lost 0 bases to trimming and J lost 7 bases; unmatched junction nucleotides: 11. Germline V lookup: CDR1 SGHRS, CDR2 YFSETQ. As DNA, the CDR3 is TGCGCCAGCAGCTTGGCCGGAACTAGCGGGAGATTGGGCGGGGAGCTGTTTTTT. This codes for CASSLAGTSGRLGGELFF.

The rearrangement joins TRBV5-6 to TRBJ2-5; 7 bases are a match to TRBD1. The ends lost 7 bases at V and 7 bases at J; junction bases unmatched: 13. Germline lookup yields CDR1 SGHDT and CDR2 YYEEEE. The CDR3 is 14 amino acids. DNA of the CDR3: TGTGCCAGCTCGACCTCACAGGGGCGCGGGACCCAGTACTTC. Its translation is CASSTSQGRGTQYF.

This rearrangement joins TRBV5-1 to TRBJ2-7, with 9 bases fitting TRBD1. In germline, CDR1 is SGHRS, CDR2 YFSETQ. The CDR3 totals 13 residues. The ends lost 5 bases at V and 3 bases at J; junction bases unmatched: 3. Here the CDR3 DNA reads TGCGCCAGCAGGCCGGGACAGGGCTACGAGCAGTACTTC. This codes for CASRPGQGYEQYF.

V and J are TRBV7-9 and TRBJ2-1, with TRBD1 matching over 9 bases. The trim removed 4 bases at V and 7 bases at J, leaving 2 bases unmatched. This CDR3 region has 13 residues. The germline V gene encodes CDR1 SEHNR and CDR2 FQNEAQ (reference sequence). CDR3 nucleotides: TGTGCCAGCAGCTCCGGGACAGGGAATGAGCAGTTCTTC. Protein product: CASSSGTGNEQFF. Looking up the rest from reference TRBV7-9 and TRBJ2-1 gives the full variable domain: DTGVSQNPRHKITKRGQNVTFRCDPISEHNRLYWYRQTLGQGPEFLTYFQNEAQLEKSRLLSDRFSAERPKGSFSTLEIQRTEQGDSAMYLCASSSGTGNEQFFGPGTRLTVL.

The chain carries TRBV4-3 and TRBJ1-5; D remains ambiguous. The CDR3 is 18 residues long. Deletions cut 0 bases from V and 0 bases from J, with 15 bases between. Germline-derived CDR1 and CDR2 are LGHNA and YSLEER. CDR3 residues: CASSQDLSVGYSNQPQHF. CDR3 DNA: TGCGCCAGCAGCCAAGATCTATCGGTTGGTTATAGCAATCAGCCCCAGCATTTT.

CDR3 nucleotides: TGCAGCGTTACGGGACTAGCGGGAGGAGATACGCAGTATTTT. Translation gives CSVTGLAGGDTQYF. The chain joins TRBV29-1 to TRBJ2-3, with 15 bases lining up with TRBD2. The V gene end was trimmed by 5 bases and the J gene end by 5 bases; junction bases not matched to a gene: 2. This CDR3 is 14 amino acids long. CDR1 and CDR2 (germline): SQVTM, ANQGSEA.

This CDR3 is CAISVRDRDYEQYF. The CDR3 DNA is TGTGCCATCAGTGTACGGGACAGGGACTACGAGCAGTACTTC. V is TRBV10-3 and J is TRBJ2-7, with 9 bases aligning to TRBD1. Germline V CDR1 and CDR2: ENHRY, SYGVKD. The CDR3 runs 14 residues. The ends lost 4 bases at V and 3 bases at J; junction bases unmatched: 4.